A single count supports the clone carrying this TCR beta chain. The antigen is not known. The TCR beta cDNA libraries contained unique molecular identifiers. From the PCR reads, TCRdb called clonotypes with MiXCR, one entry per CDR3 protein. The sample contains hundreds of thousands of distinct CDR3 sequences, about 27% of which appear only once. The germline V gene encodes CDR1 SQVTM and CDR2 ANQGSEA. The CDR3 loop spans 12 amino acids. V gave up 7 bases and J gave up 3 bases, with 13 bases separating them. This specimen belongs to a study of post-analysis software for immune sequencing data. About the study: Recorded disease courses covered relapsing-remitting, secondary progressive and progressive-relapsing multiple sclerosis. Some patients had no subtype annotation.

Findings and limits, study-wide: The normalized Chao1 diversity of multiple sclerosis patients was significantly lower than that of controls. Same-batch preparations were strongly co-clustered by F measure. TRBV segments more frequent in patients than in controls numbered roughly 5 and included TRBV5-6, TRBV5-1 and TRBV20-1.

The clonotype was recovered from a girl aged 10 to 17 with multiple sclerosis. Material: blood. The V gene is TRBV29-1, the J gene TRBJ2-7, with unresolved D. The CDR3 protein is CSAAVSSYEQYF. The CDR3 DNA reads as TGCAGCGCCGCCGTTTCGAGCTACGAGCAGTACTTC.